This TCR beta chain was sequenced for a study of blood T cells in healthy people across ages. Looked up from germline, CDR1 is SGHRS and CDR2 is YFSETQ. The CDR3 has 13 amino acids. V lost 4 bases and J lost 0, with 8 bases in between. This clonotype has only a few counts. The second PCR ran about 6 to 12 cycles with a sample-barcoded 5' primer and J-beta primers. TCRdb independently ran MiXCR on the 5' RACE reads; one entry per CDR3 protein. Among approximately 730,000 distinct CDR3 sequences listed, about 55% were seen once. The gene calls are TRBV5-1 and TRBJ2-7; no clear D gene. The specimen was blood. The receptor was derived from a man older than 75 in good health. The CDR3 coding sequence is TGCGCCAGCAGCAACGACCACTCCTACGAGCAGTACTTC. Protein sequence: CASSNDHSYEQYF.